Described below is a single T cell receptor beta chain sequence and its context. TCRdb's table, derived via immunoSEQ multiplex PCR, lists solely in-frame clones and lacks some. The sample contains about 400,000 clones, over 80% of which appear only once. The sample belongs to a study of Ad26.COV2.S vaccination and SARS-CoV-2 variants. Treatment specified: 19 received Ad26.COV2.S at low or high dose, single or two shots; roughly 5 received placebo; per-sample allocation not given. After the first vaccine or placebo injection, samples were drawn on day 63. Trimming shortened V by 3 bases and J by 7 bases, and 13 bases separated the two germline ends. The CDR3 loop spans 13 amino acids.

The rearrangement uses TRBV12-3 or TRBV12-4 and TRBJ2-7; D remains unclear. The starting material was peripheral blood, obtained in a trial of Ad26.COV2.S vaccine versus placebo. This sequence originates from a person aged 18-60 years who received the Ad26.COV2.S COVID-19 vaccine or a placebo. The CDR3 reads CASSFDPVGEQYF. The CDR3 DNA is TGTGCCAGCAGTTTTGACCCGGTGGGGGAGCAGTACTTC.